The following is a T cell receptor beta chain sequence with its context. The antigen remains unidentified. Measured with immunoSEQ multiplex PCR; TCRdb has only the in-frame clones, and not every one. Here the sample spans around 18,000 clones, around 95% being singletons. The CDR3 is 16 amino acids. Per the germline V gene, CDR1 is ENHRY and CDR2 is SYGVKD. With V trimmed by 3 bases and J by 0 bases, 7 bases remained unmatched. The data were taken from a study of graft-versus-host responses after intestinal transplantation. Study-level background: Induction with anti-thymocyte globulin, then tacrolimus and steroids for approximately three years, was given to all recipients.

Whole-study findings and limits: The study found high graft-versus-host to host-versus-graft clonal ratios in allografts of patients with graft-donor T cell macrochimerism. Marrow from the recipient contained GvH clones, some of which had appeared first in ileum or blood.

The sequencing used PBMCs, collected 23 days after intestinal transplant. V usage is TRBV10-3 and J usage is TRBJ1-2, with TRBD1 identical over 7 bases. The sequence came from a human patient who received an intestinal transplant, so some T cells may come from the graft donor. The CDR3 DNA sequence: TGTGCCATCAGTGACGACAGGGTCCTAGCTAACTATGGCTACACCTTC. Amino acid sequence: CAISDDRVLANYGYTF.